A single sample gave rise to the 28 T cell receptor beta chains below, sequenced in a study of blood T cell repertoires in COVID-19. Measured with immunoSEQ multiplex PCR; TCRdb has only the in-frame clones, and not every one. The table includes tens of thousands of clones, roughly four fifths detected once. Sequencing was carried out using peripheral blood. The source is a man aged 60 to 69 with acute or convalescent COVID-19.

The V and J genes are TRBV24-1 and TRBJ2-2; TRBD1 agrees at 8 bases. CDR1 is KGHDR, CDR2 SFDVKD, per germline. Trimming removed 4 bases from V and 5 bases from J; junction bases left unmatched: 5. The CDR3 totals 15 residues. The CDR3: CATSETQGATGELFF. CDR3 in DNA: TGTGCCACCAGTGAGACCCAGGGGGCGACCGGGGAGCTGTTTTTT.

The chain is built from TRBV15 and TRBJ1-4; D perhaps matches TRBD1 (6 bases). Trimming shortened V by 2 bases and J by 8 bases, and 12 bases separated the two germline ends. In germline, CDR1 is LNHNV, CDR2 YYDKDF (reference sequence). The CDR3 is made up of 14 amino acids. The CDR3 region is CATSRPTGSEKLFF. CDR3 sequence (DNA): TGTGCCACCAGCAGACCTACAGGGAGCGAAAAACTGTTTTTT.

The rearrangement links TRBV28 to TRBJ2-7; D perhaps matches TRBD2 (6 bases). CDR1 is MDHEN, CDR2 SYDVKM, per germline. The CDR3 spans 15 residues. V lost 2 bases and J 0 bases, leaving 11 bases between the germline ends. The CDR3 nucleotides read TGTGCCAGCAGTTTAATCAGCGGGCTCTCCTACGAGCAGTACTTC. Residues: CASSLISGLSYEQYF.

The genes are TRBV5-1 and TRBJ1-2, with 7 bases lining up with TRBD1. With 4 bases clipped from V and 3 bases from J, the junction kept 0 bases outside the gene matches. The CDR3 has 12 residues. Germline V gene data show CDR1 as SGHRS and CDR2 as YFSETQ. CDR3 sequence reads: CASSQGDYGYTF. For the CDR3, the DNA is TGCGCCAGCAGCCAGGGGGACTATGGCTACACCTTC.

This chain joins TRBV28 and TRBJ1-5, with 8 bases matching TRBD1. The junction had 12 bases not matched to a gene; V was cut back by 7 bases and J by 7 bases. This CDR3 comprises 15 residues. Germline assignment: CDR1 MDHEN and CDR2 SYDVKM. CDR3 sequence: CASTPPTGVFQPQHF. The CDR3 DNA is TGTGCCAGCACCCCCCCGACAGGGGTGTTCCAGCCCCAGCATTTT.

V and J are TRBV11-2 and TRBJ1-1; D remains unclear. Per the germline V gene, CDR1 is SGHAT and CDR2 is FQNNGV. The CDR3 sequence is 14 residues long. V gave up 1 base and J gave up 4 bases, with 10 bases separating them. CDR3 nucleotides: TGTGCCAGCAGCTTAGGATCGGGAACCACTGAAGCTTTCTTT. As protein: CASSLGSGTTEAFF.

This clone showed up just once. CDR3 amino acids: CASSTRNTEAFF. DNA for the CDR3: TGTGCCAGCAGCACAAGGAACACTGAAGCTTTCTTT. J is TRBJ1-1 and V is TRBV6-6; unclear D gene. The CDR3 extends over 12 amino acids. Germline loops: CDR1 MNHNY, CDR2 SVGAGI (reference sequence). Trimming took 6 bases from V and 1 from J, leaving 6 bases between them.

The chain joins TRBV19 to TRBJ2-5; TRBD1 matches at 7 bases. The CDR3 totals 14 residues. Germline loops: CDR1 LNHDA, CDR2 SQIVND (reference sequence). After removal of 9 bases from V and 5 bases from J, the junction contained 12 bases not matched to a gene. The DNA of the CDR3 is TGTGCCAGCGGAACCACAGGGGAATGGGAGACCCAGTACTTC. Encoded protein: CASGTTGEWETQYF. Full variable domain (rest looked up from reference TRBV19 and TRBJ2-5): DGGITQSPKYLFRKEGQNVTLSCEQNLNHDAMYWYRQDPGQGLRLIYYSQIVNDFQKGDIAEGYSVSREKKESFPLTVTSAQKNPTAFYLCASGTTGEWETQYFGPGTRLLVL.

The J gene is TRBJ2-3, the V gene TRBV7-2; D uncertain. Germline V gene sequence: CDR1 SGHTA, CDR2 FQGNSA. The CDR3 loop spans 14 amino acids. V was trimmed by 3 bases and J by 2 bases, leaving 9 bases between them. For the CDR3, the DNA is TGTGCCAGCAGCTTTACTGGTATCACAGATACGCAGTATTTT. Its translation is CASSFTGITDTQYF.

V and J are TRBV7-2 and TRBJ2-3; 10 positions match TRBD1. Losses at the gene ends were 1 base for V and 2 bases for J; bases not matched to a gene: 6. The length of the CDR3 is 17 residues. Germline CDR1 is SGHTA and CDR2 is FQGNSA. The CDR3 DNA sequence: TGTGCCAGCAGCTTAGGGGGGACAGGGGATATCACAGATACGCAGTATTTT. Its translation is CASSLGGTGDITDTQYF.

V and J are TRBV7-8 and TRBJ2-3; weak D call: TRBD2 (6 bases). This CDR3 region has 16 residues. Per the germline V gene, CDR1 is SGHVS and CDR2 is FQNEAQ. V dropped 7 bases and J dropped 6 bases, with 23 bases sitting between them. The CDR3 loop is CASTRGGGASSDTQYF. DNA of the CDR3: TGTGCCAGCACCCGGGGAGGAGGAGCTAGCAGCGATACGCAGTATTTT.

The CDR3 DNA is TGTGCCAGCTCTCCGCTAGCGGGAGGAAATGAGCAGTTCTTC. This translates into CASSPLAGGNEQFF. This rearrangement joins TRBV18 to TRBJ2-1, with 11 bases fitting TRBD2. This CDR3 has 14 amino acids. The J segment lost 7 bases and the V segment lost 6 bases, leaving 5 bases of the junction unmatched. CDR1 and CDR2 (germline): KGHSH, LQKENI.

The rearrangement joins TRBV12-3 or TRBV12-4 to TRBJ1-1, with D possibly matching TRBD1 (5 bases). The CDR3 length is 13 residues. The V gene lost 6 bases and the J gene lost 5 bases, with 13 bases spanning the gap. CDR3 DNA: TGTGCCAGCAGGAAAACAGGCTTAACTGAAGCTTTCTTT. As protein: CASRKTGLTEAFF.

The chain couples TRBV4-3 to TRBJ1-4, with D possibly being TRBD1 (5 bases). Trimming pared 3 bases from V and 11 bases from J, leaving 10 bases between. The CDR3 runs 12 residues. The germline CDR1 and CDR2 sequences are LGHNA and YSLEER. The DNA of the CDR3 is TGCGCCAGCAGCCAGGTTGGGGCGAAACTGTTTTTT. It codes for CASSQVGAKLFF.

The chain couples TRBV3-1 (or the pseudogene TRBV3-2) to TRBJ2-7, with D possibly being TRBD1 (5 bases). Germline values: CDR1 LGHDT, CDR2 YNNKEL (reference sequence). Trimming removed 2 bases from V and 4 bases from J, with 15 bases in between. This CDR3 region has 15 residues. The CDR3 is CASSQTSQGTYEQYF. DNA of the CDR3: TGTGCCAGCAGCCAAACGTCCCAGGGAACATACGAGCAGTACTTC.

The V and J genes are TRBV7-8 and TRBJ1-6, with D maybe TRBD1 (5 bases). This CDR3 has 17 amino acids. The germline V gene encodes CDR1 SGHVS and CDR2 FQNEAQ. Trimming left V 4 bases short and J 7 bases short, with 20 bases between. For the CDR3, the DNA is TGTGCCAGCAGCTCCCGGGGGGACCGCATATCAAATTCACCCCTCCACTTT. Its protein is CASSSRGDRISNSPLHF.

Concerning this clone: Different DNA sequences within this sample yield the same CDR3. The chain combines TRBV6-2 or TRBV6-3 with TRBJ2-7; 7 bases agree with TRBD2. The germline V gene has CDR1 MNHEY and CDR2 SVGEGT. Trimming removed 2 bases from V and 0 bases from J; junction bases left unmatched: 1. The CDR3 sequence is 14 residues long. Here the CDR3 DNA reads TGTGCCAGCAGTTACGGCGGGGGCTCCTACGAGCAGTACTTC. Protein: CASSYGGGSYEQYF.

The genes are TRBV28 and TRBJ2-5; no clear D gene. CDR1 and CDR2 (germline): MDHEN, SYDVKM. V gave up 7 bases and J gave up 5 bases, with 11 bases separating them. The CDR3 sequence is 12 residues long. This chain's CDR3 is CASTPRAETQYF. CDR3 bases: TGTGCCAGCACCCCGCGCGCGGAGACCCAGTACTTC.

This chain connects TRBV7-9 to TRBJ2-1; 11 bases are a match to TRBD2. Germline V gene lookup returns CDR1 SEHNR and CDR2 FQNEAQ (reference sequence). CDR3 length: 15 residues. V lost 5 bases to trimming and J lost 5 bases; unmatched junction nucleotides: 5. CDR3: CASSPSGGSNNEQFF. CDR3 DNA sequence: TGTGCCAGCAGCCCTAGCGGGGGGTCCAACAATGAGCAGTTCTTC. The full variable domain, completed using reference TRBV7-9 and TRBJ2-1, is DTGVSQNPRHKITKRGQNVTFRCDPISEHNRLYWYRQTLGQGPEFLTYFQNEAQLEKSRLLSDRFSAERPKGSFSTLEIQRTEQGDSAMYLCASSPSGGSNNEQFFGPGTRLTVL.

The DNA of the CDR3 is TGTGCCAGTAGTATGACAGGACAAAATTCACCCCTCCACTTT. It encodes CASSMTGQNSPLHF. The V gene is TRBV19, the J gene TRBJ1-6; TRBD1 might be the D (6 bases). CDR1 is LNHDA and CDR2 is SQIVND in the germline V gene (reference sequence). Between the trimmed V and J ends, which lost 3 bases and 7 bases, there was a span of 10 bases. This CDR3 is 14 amino acids long.

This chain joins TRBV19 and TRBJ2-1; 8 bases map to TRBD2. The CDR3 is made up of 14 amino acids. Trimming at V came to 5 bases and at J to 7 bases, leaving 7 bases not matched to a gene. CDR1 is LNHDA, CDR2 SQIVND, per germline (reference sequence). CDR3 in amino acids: CASSDLAGPNEQFF. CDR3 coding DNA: TGTGCCAGTAGTGATCTAGCGGGCCCGAATGAGCAGTTCTTC.

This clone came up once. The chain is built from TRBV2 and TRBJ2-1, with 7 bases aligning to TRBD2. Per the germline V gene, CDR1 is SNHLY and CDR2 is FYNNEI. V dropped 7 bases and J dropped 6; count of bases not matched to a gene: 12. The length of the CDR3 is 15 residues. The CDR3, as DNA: TGTGCCAGCACTCCTGAAGCGGGAAGGAGCAATGAGCAGTTCTTC. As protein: CASTPEAGRSNEQFF.

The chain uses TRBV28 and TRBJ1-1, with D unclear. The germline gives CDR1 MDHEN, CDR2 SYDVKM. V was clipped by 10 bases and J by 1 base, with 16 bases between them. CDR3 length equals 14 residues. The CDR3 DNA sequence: TGTGCCACCAGACCTGGAGGATCGAACACTGAAGCTTTCTTT. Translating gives CATRPGGSNTEAFF.

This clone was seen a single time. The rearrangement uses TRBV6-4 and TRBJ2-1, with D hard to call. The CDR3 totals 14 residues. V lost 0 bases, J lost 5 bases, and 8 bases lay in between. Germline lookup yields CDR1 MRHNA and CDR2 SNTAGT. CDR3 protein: CASSDSSRDNEQFF. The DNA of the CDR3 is TGTGCCAGCAGTGACTCCTCCCGGGACAATGAGCAGTTCTTC.

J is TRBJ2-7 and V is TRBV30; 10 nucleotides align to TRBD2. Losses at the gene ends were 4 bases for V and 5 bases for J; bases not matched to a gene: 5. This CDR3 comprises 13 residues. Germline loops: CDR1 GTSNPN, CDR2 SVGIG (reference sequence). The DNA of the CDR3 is TGTGCCTGGACCAAGCGGGGGGGCGACGAGCAGTACTTC. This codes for CAWTKRGGDEQYF.

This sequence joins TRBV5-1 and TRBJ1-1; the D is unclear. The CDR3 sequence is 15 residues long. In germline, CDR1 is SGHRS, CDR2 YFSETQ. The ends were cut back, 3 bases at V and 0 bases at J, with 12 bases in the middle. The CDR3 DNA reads TGCGCCAGCAGCTCCAGACAATCTGTGAACACTGAAGCTTTCTTT. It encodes CASSSRQSVNTEAFF.

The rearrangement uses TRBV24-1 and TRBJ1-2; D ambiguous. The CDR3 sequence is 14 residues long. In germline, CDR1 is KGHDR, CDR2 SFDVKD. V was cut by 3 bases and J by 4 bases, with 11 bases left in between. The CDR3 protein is CATSDPGRSYGYTF. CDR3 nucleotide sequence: TGTGCCACCAGTGATCCCGGGAGGTCCTATGGCTACACCTTC.

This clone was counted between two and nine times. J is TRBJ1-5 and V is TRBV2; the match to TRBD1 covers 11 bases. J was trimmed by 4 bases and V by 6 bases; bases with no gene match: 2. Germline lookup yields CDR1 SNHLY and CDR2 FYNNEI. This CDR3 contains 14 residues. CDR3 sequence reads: CASSGTGGNQPQHF. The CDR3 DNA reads TGTGCCAGCAGCGGGACAGGGGGAAATCAGCCCCAGCATTTT.